These 29 T cell receptor beta chains came from one sample sequenced in a study of blood T cell repertoires in COVID-19. Sequencing used immunoSEQ multiplex PCR; TCRdb keeps in-frame clones, though not all of them. There are some 57,000 clones in the sample; roughly nine tenths occur only once, and roughly 1.6% lies in the top ten. The sample was peripheral blood. These receptor sequences come from a man between 60 and 75 years old with acute or convalescent COVID-19.

This clone was counted between two and nine times. This sequence joins TRBV2 and TRBJ1-6; possible D gene TRBD1, 5 bases. This CDR3 is built from 10 residues. Germline CDR1 SNHLY, CDR2 FYNNEI. V was shortened by 6 bases and J by 15 bases, with 9 bases between the two germline ends. CDR3 region: CASRGQSLHF. CDR3 nucleotide sequence: TGTGCCAGCAGAGGACAAAGCCTCCACTTT.

The chain combines TRBV12-3 or TRBV12-4 with TRBJ1-1; D is possibly TRBD1 (5 bases). The CDR3 runs to 13 residues. Trimming left V 2 bases short and J 7 bases short, with 11 bases between. The CDR3 region is CASSLNLRGEAFF. The CDR3 DNA follows: TGTGCCAGCAGTTTAAATCTTAGGGGTGAAGCTTTCTTT.

CDR3 residues: CASSLSGGEQYF. The CDR3 bases are TGTGCCAGCAGTTTATCGGGGGGGGAGCAGTACTTC. This chain links TRBV27 with TRBJ2-7; TRBD2 matches at 7 bases. The CDR3 is 12 residues long. CDR1 and CDR2 from the germline V gene are MNHEY and SMNVEV (reference sequence). V was clipped by 0 bases and J by 7 bases; unmatched bases: 0.

This clone was observed once. The chain combines TRBV6-6 with TRBJ2-2; D might be TRBD2 (5 bases). CDR1 is MNHNY, CDR2 SVGAGI, per germline (reference sequence). V was pared by 2 bases and J by 4 bases, with 11 bases between. This CDR3 spans 15 amino acids. CDR3: CASSYRRDPTGELFF. The CDR3 coding sequence is TGTGCCAGCAGTTACCGCCGGGATCCCACCGGGGAGCTGTTTTTT.

This rearrangement joins TRBV13 to TRBJ1-2; 7 nucleotides align to TRBD1. V was clipped by 4 bases and J by 7 bases; unmatched bases: 9. This CDR3 has 14 residues. Germline CDR1 is PRHDT and CDR2 is FYEKMQ (reference sequence). CDR3 region: CASSSTTGARGYTF. The CDR3 DNA sequence: TGTGCCAGCAGCTCAACCACAGGGGCGCGTGGCTACACCTTC.

The rearrangement uses TRBV7-3 and TRBJ2-3, with D possibly TRBD2 on 6 matching bases. The V gene's germline CDR1 is SGHTA and CDR2 FQGTGA. The V end lost 0 bases, the J end lost 3 bases, and 10 bases lay between the germline ends. CDR3 length: 15 residues. DNA of the CDR3: TGTGCCAGCAGCTTAACCGGGGGTGTAACAGATACGCAGTATTTT. This sequence encodes CASSLTGGVTDTQYF.

This clone was seen once. This rearrangement joins TRBV7-9 to TRBJ2-1; D is undetermined. The CDR3 totals 16 residues. Germline CDR1 is SEHNR and CDR2 is FQNEAQ (reference sequence). Trimming removed 1 base at V and 5 bases at J, with 15 bases between. CDR3 in amino acids: CASSLDQILGHNEQFF. CDR3 in DNA: TGTGCCAGCAGCTTAGATCAAATCCTAGGCCACAATGAGCAGTTCTTC.

The J gene is TRBJ2-1, the V gene TRBV27; TRBD2 might be the D (7 bases). Germline CDR1 MNHEY, CDR2 SMNVEV (reference sequence). CDR3 length equals 14 residues. Deletions cut 5 bases from V and 8 bases from J, with 16 bases between. The CDR3 DNA follows: TGTGCCAGCAGTCGAAGGGGGGGCCAGGATGAGCAGTTCTTC. Its protein is CASSRRGGQDEQFF.

The CDR3 spells CASSLVEIGARVDTEAFF. The CDR3 DNA sequence: TGTGCCAGCAGCTTAGTGGAAATAGGGGCCAGGGTAGACACTGAAGCTTTCTTT. The genes are TRBV7-9 and TRBJ1-1, with D perhaps TRBD1 (5 bases). V was cut by 1 base and J by 3 bases, with 21 bases left in between. Germline lookup yields CDR1 SEHNR and CDR2 FQNEAQ (reference sequence). This CDR3 comprises 18 residues.

The chain links TRBV10-3 to TRBJ1-5; maybe TRBD1 (5 bases). Germline CDR1 and CDR2: ENHRY and SYGVKD. This CDR3 is 16 amino acids long. V lost 4 bases and J lost 1, with 14 bases in between. CDR3 residues: CAISVTGPESNQPQHF. In DNA form, the CDR3 reads TGTGCCATCAGTGTAACAGGACCTGAAAGCAATCAGCCCCAGCATTTT.

V is TRBV4-1 and J is TRBJ1-5; no reliable D call. Trimming stripped 0 bases from V and 11 bases from J, with 14 bases between. The CDR3 covers 14 residues. Germline V gene sequence: CDR1 MGHRA, CDR2 YSYEKL. The CDR3 reads CASSQDRVGETQHF. The CDR3, as DNA: TGCGCCAGCAGCCAAGATCGGGTCGGGGAAACCCAGCATTTT.

This sequence joins TRBV6-5 and TRBJ1-5; 10 bases align to TRBD1. CDR1 MNHEY and CDR2 SVGAGI come from the germline V gene. V was pared by 8 bases and J by 4 bases, with 8 bases of the junction left unmatched. The CDR3 runs to 15 residues. The CDR3 reads CASSFSGQGNQPQHF. The CDR3 DNA is TGTGCCAGCTCTTTTTCGGGACAGGGGAATCAGCCCCAGCATTTT.

The chain carries TRBV6-6 and TRBJ2-3, with 7 positions matching TRBD2. Per the germline V gene, CDR1 is MNHNY and CDR2 is SVGAGI (reference sequence). The CDR3 has 14 amino acids. V shed 2 bases and J 1 base; nucleotides not matched to a gene: 0. The CDR3 is CASSYRGGTDTQYF. CDR3 nucleotide sequence: TGTGCCAGCAGTTACCGGGGGGGCACAGATACGCAGTATTTT.

This clone was detected only once. The chain is built from TRBV5-1 and TRBJ1-2; 11 nucleotides agree with TRBD1. After removal of 4 bases from V and 5 bases from J, the junction contained 10 bases not matched to a gene. The CDR3 sequence is 16 residues long. CDR1 and CDR2 from the germline V gene are SGHRS and YFSETQ. CDR3: CASSTSGTGGKYGYTF. The CDR3 bases are TGCGCCAGCAGCACCTCCGGGACAGGGGGTAAATATGGCTACACCTTC.

The V and J genes are TRBV5-6 and TRBJ2-7, with 9 bases aligning to TRBD1. The V segment lost 4 bases and the J segment 0 bases; nucleotides outside the gene matches: 5. Germline values: CDR1 SGHDT, CDR2 YYEEEE. This CDR3 has 15 amino acids. As DNA, the CDR3 is TGTGCCAGCAGCACAACAGGGGGCGGCTCCTACGAGCAGTACTTC. This encodes CASSTTGGGSYEQYF.

This chain uses TRBV7-9 with TRBJ1-2, with a tentative D call TRBD1 (5 bases). The V end lost 5 bases, the J end lost 4 bases, and 14 bases lay between the germline ends. The CDR3 covers 14 residues. Germline V gene sequence: CDR1 SEHNR, CDR2 FQNEAQ (reference sequence). For the CDR3, the DNA is TGTGCCAGCAGCACCTTTGACAGACCCTATGGCTACACCTTC. It translates to CASSTFDRPYGYTF. Full variable domain (missing parts from reference TRBV7-9 and TRBJ1-2): DTGVSQNPRHKITKRGQNVTFRCDPISEHNRLYWYRQTLGQGPEFLTYFQNEAQLEKSRLLSDRFSAERPKGSFSTLEIQRTEQGDSAMYLCASSTFDRPYGYTFGSGTRLTVV.

V is TRBV7-2 and J is TRBJ1-5, with 7 bases aligning to TRBD1. The CDR3 loop spans 15 amino acids. The germline V gene encodes CDR1 SGHTA and CDR2 FQGNSA. V gave up 5 bases and J gave up 6 bases; unmatched junction bases: 10. The CDR3 region has the DNA TGTGCCAGCAGCCCGGGACAGACGACTAGTCAGCCCCAGCATTTT. Translating gives CASSPGQTTSQPQHF.

This clone showed up just once. The CDR3 bases are TGTGCCAGCTCACCCCAGGTGTCCAGAGTTAATGAAAAACTGTTTTTT. This codes for CASSPQVSRVNEKLFF. The chain employs TRBV18 and TRBJ1-4, with D hard to call. CDR1 and CDR2 from the germline V gene are KGHSH and LQKENI. The V and J ends lost 3 bases and 4 bases respectively, with 15 bases between them. CDR3 length: 16 residues.

This clone was counted a single time. The gene calls are TRBV6-1 and TRBJ1-1; D call uncertain. The CDR3 is 16 residues long. V lost 0 bases, J lost 0 bases, and 11 bases lay in between. Per the germline V gene, CDR1 is MNHNS and CDR2 is SASEGT. The CDR3 coding sequence is TGTGCCAGCAGTGAAGCCTACAGCCTTATGAACACTGAAGCTTTCTTT. This sequence encodes CASSEAYSLMNTEAFF.

The gene calls are TRBV5-1 and TRBJ2-7, with 7 bases fitting TRBD1. The CDR3 is made up of 14 amino acids. Germline-derived CDR1 and CDR2 are SGHRS and YFSETQ. V dropped 4 bases and J dropped 4; count of bases not matched to a gene: 8. In nucleotides, the CDR3 is TGCGCCAGCAGCCTGGACAGGCCGCGTTACGAGCAGTACTTC. Encoded protein: CASSLDRPRYEQYF.

V is TRBV7-2 and J is TRBJ1-2; 9 nucleotides agree with TRBD1. The CDR3 runs 16 residues. Germline V gene sequence: CDR1 SGHTA, CDR2 FQGNSA. V trimming: 3 bases; J trimming: 3 bases; junction bases outside the gene matches: 8. The CDR3 DNA follows: TGTGCCAGCAGCTTCAAAGGGGGACAGGGTTACTATGGCTACACCTTC. Translating gives CASSFKGGQGYYGYTF.

V gene TRBV30 combines with J gene TRBJ1-2; D is ambiguous. The CDR3 is made up of 12 amino acids. V shed 3 bases and J shed 4 bases, with 9 bases lying between them. Germline-derived CDR1 and CDR2 are GTSNPN and SVGIG (reference sequence). CDR3 in DNA: TGTGCCTGGAGCCAAGAGGGCTATGGCTACACCTTC. The encoded protein is CAWSQEGYGYTF.

V gene TRBV5-5 combines with J gene TRBJ2-4, with D possibly TRBD1 on 6 matching bases. V was trimmed by 4 bases and J by 5 bases, leaving 13 bases between them. Germline CDR1 reads SGHKS; CDR2 reads YYEKEE (reference sequence). The CDR3 spans 14 residues. This CDR3 is CASSPRDKENIQYF. The CDR3 DNA sequence: TGTGCCAGCAGCCCTCGGGACAAAGAAAACATTCAGTACTTC.

The gene calls are TRBV11-2 and TRBJ2-3, with 9 nucleotides matching TRBD2. Germline V gene data show CDR1 as SGHAT and CDR2 as FQNNGV. The length of the CDR3 is 15 residues. Unmatched junction bases numbered 11, after V lost 7 bases and J lost 6 bases. The CDR3 region is CASNVGRGGFDTQYF. The CDR3 coding sequence is TGTGCCAGCAACGTGGGGCGGGGGGGCTTTGATACGCAGTATTTT. The full variable domain, in which reference TRBV11-2 and TRBJ2-3 provide the parts outside the CDR3, is EAGVAQSPRYKIIEKRQSVAFWCNPISGHATLYWYQQILGQGPKLLIQFQNNGVVDDSQLPKDRFSAERLKGVDSTLKIQPAKLEDSAVYLCASNVGRGGFDTQYFGPGTRLTVL.

The J gene is TRBJ1-6, the V gene TRBV7-9; 10 positions match TRBD1. The CDR3 is 16 amino acids. Trimming cost V 8 bases and J 9 bases; bases outside gene matches: 13. In germline, CDR1 is SEHNR, CDR2 FQNEAQ (reference sequence). The CDR3 loop reads CASSPRLGQGVSPLHF. The CDR3 DNA reads as TGTGCCAGCTCGCCTCGTTTAGGACAGGGGGTTTCACCCCTCCACTTT.

V gene TRBV5-1 combines with J gene TRBJ1-2; TRBD1 is a possible D gene (6 bases). The CDR3 spans 14 residues. Trimming stripped 3 bases from V and 6 bases from J, with 15 bases between. Germline V gene data show CDR1 as SGHRS and CDR2 as YFSETQ. The CDR3 nucleotides are TGCGCCAGCAGCTCACAGGGCTCCGATCATGGCTACACCTTC. The encoded protein is CASSSQGSDHGYTF.

The V and J genes are TRBV5-6 and TRBJ2-3; D unclear. The CDR3 totals 14 residues. Trimming shortened V by 0 bases and J by 7 bases, and 12 bases separated the two germline ends. Germline values: CDR1 SGHDT, CDR2 YYEEEE. In DNA, the CDR3 is TGTGCCAGCAGCTTGGAAGGAGCGACCTATACGCAGTATTTT. Amino acid sequence: CASSLEGATYTQYF.

The rearrangement links TRBV27 to TRBJ2-1, with 7 positions matching TRBD1. With 6 bases clipped from V and 6 bases from J, the junction kept 8 bases outside the gene matches. The CDR3 spans 14 residues. Germline V gives CDR1 MNHEY, CDR2 SMNVEV (reference sequence). CDR3 residues: CASSLKAGGNEQFF. CDR3 coding DNA: TGTGCCAGCAGCCTTAAGGCAGGGGGCAATGAGCAGTTCTTC.

This clone was picked up a small number of times. V is TRBV19 and J is TRBJ1-4, with 10 bases that match TRBD1. Germline lookup yields CDR1 LNHDA and CDR2 SQIVND (reference sequence). The CDR3 runs to 24 residues. Germline trimming cut 10 bases from V and 4 bases from J; bases unmatched to any gene: 36. CDR3: CATIVIWGCGTGVQLGGHNEKLFF. The DNA for the CDR3 is TGTGCCACTATTGTCATATGGGGCTGTGGGACAGGGGTCCAATTGGGGGGTCATAATGAAAAACTGTTTTTT.